In its sample, the clone carrying this T cell receptor (beta chain) was seen a few times. The antigen remains undetermined. CDR3 length equals 12 residues. V shed 3 bases and J shed 10 bases, with 12 bases lying between them. This sample was included in a study of T cell responses to AZD1222 COVID-19 vaccine. Study results and limitations: Spike as a whole was targeted by vaccine-associated CD4 TCRs, dominant at 160-218 and 743-854. After the peak T cell response, and only then, were repertoires sampled. Most donors were white British and more were female, and clonal diversity was possibly underestimated. Spike-specific TCR breadth and depth grew following two AZD1222 doses.

The repertoire was sequenced with immunoSEQ multiplex PCR; TCRdb's copy has only in-frame clones and lacks some. The sample lists some 200,000 clones, 93% occurring once. This TCR was recovered from an adult who received the AZD1222 COVID-19 vaccine. The sample here was peripheral blood, taken 28 days after the second AZD1222 dose. This chain links TRBV12-3 or TRBV12-4 with TRBJ1-1; D is perhaps TRBD1 (5 bases). The CDR3 DNA reads TGTGCCAGCAGTTTGGCCCGTGGGGCAGCTTTCTTT. Its protein product is CASSLARGAAFF.